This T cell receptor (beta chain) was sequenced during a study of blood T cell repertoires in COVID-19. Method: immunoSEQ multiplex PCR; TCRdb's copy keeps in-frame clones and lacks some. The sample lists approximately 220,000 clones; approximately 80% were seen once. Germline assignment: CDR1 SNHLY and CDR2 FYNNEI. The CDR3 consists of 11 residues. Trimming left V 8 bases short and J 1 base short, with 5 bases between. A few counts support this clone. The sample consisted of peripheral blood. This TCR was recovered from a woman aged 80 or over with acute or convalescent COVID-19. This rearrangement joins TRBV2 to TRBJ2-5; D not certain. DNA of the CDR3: TGTGCCAGCCAAATCCAAGAGACCCAGTACTTC. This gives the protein CASQIQETQYF.